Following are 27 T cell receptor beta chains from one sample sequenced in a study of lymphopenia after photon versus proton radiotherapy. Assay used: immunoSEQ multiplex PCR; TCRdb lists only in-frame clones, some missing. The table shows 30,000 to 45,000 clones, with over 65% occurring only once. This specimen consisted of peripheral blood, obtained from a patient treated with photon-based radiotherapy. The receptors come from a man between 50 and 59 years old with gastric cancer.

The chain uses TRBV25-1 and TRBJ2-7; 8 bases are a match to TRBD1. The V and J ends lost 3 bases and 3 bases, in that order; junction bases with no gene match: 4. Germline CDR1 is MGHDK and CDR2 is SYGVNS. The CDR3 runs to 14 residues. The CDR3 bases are TGTGCCAGCAGTGACCCGACAGGGGTCTACGAGCAGTACTTC. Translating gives CASSDPTGVYEQYF.

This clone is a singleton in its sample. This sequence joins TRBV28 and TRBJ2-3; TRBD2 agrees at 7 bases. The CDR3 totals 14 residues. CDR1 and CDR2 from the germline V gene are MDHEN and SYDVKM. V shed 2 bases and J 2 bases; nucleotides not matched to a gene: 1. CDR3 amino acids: CASSLAGVTDTQYF. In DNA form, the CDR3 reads TGTGCCAGCAGTTTAGCGGGAGTCACAGATACGCAGTATTTT.

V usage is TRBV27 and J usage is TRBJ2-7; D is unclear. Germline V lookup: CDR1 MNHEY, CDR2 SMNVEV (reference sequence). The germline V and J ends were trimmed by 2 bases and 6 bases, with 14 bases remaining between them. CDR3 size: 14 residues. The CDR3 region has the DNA TGTGCCAGCAGTTTAGGCGGAAATCTGGGCGAGCAGTACTTC. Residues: CASSLGGNLGEQYF.

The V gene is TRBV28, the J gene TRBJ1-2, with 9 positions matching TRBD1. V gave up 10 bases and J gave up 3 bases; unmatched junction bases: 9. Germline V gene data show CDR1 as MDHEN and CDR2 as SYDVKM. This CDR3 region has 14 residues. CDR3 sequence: CATLVTGGYYGYTF. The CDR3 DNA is TGTGCCACCCTGGTGACAGGGGGGTACTATGGCTACACCTTC.

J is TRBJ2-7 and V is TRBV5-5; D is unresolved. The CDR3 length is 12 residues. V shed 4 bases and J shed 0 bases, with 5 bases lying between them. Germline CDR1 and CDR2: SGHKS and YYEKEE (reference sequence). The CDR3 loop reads CASSLTSYEQYF. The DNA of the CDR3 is TGTGCCAGCAGCCTGACCTCCTACGAGCAGTACTTC.

In DNA, the CDR3 is TGTGCCAGCAGCTTGGTATCTAACTATGGCTACACCTTC. The encoded protein is CASSLVSNYGYTF. This sequence joins TRBV5-5 and TRBJ1-2; D remains ambiguous. The CDR3 is made up of 13 amino acids. V lost 0 bases and J 0 bases, leaving 3 bases between the germline ends. Germline V gene sequence: CDR1 SGHKS, CDR2 YYEKEE (reference sequence).

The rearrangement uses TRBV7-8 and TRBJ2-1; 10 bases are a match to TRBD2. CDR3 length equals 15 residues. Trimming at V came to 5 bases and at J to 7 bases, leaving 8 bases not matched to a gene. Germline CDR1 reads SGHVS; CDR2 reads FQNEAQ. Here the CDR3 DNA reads TGTGCCAGCAGCGAAGCTAGAGCGGGGGGGAATGAGCAGTTCTTC. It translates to CASSEARAGGNEQFF.

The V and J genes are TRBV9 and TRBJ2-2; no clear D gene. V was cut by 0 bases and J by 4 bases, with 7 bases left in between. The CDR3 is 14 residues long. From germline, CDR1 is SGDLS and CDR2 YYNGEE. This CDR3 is CASSVGPGTGELFF. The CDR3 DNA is TGTGCCAGCAGCGTAGGACCCGGCACCGGGGAGCTGTTTTTT.

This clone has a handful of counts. The CDR3 coding sequence is TGTGCCAGCAGCTTCTATGGACAGGCCGAGGGTCGTGAAGCTTTCTTT. It translates to CASSFYGQAEGREAFF. This chain uses TRBV11-1 with TRBJ1-1, with 7 nucleotides matching TRBD1. Unmatched junction bases numbered 14, after V lost 3 bases and J lost 7 bases. From germline, CDR1 is SGHAT and CDR2 FQDESV (reference sequence). The CDR3 has 16 residues.

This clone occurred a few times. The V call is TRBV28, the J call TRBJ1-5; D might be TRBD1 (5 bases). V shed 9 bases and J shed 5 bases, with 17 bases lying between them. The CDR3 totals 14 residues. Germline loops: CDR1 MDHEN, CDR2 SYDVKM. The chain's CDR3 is CASSRQTVYQPQHF. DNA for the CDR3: TGTGCCAGTTCCCGACAGACAGTTTATCAGCCCCAGCATTTT.

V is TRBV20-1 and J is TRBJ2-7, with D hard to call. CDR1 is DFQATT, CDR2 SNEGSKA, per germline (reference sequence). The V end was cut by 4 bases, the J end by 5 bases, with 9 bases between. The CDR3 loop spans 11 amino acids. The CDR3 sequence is CSAKLLNEQYF. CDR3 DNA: TGCAGTGCTAAACTTCTCAACGAGCAGTACTTC.

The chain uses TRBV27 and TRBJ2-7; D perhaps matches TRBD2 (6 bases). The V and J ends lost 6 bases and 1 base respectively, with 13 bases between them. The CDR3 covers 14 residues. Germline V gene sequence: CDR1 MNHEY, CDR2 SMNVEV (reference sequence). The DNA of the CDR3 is TGTGCCAGCAGCGGGGCAGGGAGGTCCTACGAGCAGTACTTC. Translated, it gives CASSGAGRSYEQYF.

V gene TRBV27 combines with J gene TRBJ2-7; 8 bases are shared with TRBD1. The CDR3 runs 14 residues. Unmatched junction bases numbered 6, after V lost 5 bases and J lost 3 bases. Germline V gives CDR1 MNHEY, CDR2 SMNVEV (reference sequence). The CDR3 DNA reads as TGTGCCAGCAGTCCCTGGGACAGGTTCTACGAGCAGTACTTC. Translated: CASSPWDRFYEQYF.

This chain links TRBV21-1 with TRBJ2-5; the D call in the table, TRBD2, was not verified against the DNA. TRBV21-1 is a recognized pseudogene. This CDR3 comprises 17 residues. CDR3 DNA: TGTGCCAGCAGCAAAGTAGGAGGACTAGCGGCTCAAGAGACCCAGTACTTC. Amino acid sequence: CASSKVGGLAAQETQYF.

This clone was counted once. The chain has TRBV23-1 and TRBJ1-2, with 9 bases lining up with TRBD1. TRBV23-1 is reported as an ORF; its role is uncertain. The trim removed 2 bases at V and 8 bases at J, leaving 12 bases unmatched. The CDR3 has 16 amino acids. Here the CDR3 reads CASSQDPGQGLGGYTF. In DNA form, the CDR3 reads TGCGCCAGCAGTCAAGACCCGGGACAGGGTCTCGGAGGCTACACCTTC.

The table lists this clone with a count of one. CDR3: CASSLWGDRVSQHF. CDR3 nucleotides: TGTGCCAGCAGTTTATGGGGCGACAGGGTCTCCCAGCATTTT. The rearrangement uses TRBV27 and TRBJ1-5; TRBD1 agrees at 7 bases. The CDR3 has 14 amino acids. J lost 11 bases, V lost 1 base, and 8 bases had no gene match. The germline V gene has CDR1 MNHEY and CDR2 SMNVEV (reference sequence).

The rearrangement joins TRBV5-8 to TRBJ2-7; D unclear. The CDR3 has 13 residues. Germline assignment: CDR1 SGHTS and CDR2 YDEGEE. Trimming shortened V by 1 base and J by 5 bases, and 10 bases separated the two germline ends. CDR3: CASSLLPGNEQYF. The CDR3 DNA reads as TGTGCCAGCAGCTTGCTCCCGGGCAACGAGCAGTACTTC.

The CDR3 spells CASSTLTGELFF. DNA for the CDR3: TGTGCCAGCAGCACCCTCACCGGGGAGCTGTTTTTT. The chain joins TRBV4-2 to TRBJ2-2, with D uncertain. V was pared by 5 bases and J by 4 bases, with 5 bases between. Germline lookup yields CDR1 LGHNA and CDR2 YNFKEQ. The CDR3 sequence is 12 residues long.

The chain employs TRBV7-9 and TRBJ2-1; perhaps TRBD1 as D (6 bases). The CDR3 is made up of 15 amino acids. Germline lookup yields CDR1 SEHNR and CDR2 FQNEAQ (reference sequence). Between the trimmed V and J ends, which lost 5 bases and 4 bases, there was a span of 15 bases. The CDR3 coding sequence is TGTGCCAGCAGCCCCCCAAGGGGGATATACAATGAGCAGTTCTTC. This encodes CASSPPRGIYNEQFF.

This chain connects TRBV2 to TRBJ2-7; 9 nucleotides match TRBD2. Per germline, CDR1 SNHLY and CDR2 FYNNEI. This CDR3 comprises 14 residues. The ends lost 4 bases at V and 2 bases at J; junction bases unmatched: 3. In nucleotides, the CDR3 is TGTGCCAGCAGTGGACTAGCGGTCGCCTACGAGCAGTACTTC. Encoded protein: CASSGLAVAYEQYF. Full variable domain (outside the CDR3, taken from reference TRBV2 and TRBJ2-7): EPEVTQTPSHQVTQMGQEVILRCVPISNHLYFYWYRQILGQKVEFLVSFYNNEISEKSEIFDDQFSVERPDGSNFTLKIRSTKLEDSAMYFCASSGLAVAYEQYFGPGTRLTVT.

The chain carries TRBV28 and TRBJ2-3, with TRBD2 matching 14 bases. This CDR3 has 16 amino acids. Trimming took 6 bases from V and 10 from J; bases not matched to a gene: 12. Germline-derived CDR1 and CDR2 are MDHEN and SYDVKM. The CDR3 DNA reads TGTGCCAGCAGCCGTACCGGGACTAGCGGGAGTATGGCGCAGTATTTT. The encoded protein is CASSRTGTSGSMAQYF.

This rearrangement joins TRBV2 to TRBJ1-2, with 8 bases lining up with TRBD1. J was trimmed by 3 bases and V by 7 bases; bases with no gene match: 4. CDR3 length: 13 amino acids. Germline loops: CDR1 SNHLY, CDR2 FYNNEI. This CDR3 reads CASTQDRDYGYTF. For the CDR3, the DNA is TGTGCCAGCACCCAGGACAGGGACTATGGCTACACCTTC.

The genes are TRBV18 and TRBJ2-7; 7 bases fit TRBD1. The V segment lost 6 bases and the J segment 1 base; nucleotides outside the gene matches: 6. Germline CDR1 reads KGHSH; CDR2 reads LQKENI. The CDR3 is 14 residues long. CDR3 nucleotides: TGTGCCAGCTCTCCGACAGGGCCGTCCTACGAGCAGTACTTC. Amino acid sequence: CASSPTGPSYEQYF.

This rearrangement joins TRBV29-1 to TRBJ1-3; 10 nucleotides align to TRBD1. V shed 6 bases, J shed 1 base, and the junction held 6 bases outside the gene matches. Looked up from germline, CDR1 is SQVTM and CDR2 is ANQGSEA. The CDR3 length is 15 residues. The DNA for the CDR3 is TGCAGCGTAGACCCGGACAGGGGGTCTGGAAACACCATATATTTT. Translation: CSVDPDRGSGNTIYF.

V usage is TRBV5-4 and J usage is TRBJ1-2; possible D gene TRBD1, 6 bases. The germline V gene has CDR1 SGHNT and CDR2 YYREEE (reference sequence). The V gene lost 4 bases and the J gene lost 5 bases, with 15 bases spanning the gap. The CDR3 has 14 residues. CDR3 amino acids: CASSPADRMYGYTF. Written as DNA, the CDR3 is TGTGCCAGCAGCCCCGCTGACAGGATGTATGGCTACACCTTC.

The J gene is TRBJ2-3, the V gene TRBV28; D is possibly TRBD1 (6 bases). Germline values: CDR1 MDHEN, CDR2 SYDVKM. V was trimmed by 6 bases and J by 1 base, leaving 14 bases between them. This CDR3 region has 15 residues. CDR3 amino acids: CASSWGPVGTDTQYF. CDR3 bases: TGTGCCAGCAGCTGGGGGCCAGTCGGCACAGATACGCAGTATTTT.

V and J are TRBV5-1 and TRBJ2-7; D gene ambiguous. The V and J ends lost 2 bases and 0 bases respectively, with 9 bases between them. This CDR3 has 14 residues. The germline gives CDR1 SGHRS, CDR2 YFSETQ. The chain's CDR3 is CASSFTTSSYEQYF. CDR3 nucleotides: TGCGCCAGCAGCTTCACAACGAGCTCCTACGAGCAGTACTTC.